The 20 T cell receptor beta chains listed next were all sequenced from one sample in a study of blood T cells in healthy people across ages. A second roughly 6 to 11 cycle PCR used barcoded and J-beta primers. TCRdb re-analysed the 5' RACE reads in MiXCR, keeping a single row per CDR3 protein. The sample yields approximately 580,000 distinct CDR3 sequences, around 24% seen once. These sequences were also reported in another study, on T cells of mothers and their children.

The sample was blood. Source of these receptors: a boy under 18 in good health.

Points on this clonotype: A much larger clone lies one base from this, so it may be a read error. The V gene is TRBV25-1, the J gene TRBJ1-5; D is unclear. This CDR3 has 12 residues. Germline CDR1 is MGHDK and CDR2 is SYGVNS. Trimming cost V 5 bases and J 0 bases, with 2 bases left between them. CDR3 bases: TGTGCCAGCAGTACTAGCAATCAGCCCCAGCATTTT. Its translation is CASSTSNQPQHF.

This clonotype has just a few counts. This CDR3 reads CSVALGGSLAKNIQYF. CDR3 coding DNA: TGCAGCGTTGCCCTGGGGGGTTCTCTAGCCAAAAACATTCAGTACTTC. The chain uses TRBV29-1 and TRBJ2-4; D may be TRBD2 (6 bases). CDR1 is SQVTM, CDR2 ANQGSEA, per germline. The CDR3 consists of 16 residues. Trimming shortened V by 4 bases and J by 0 bases, and 16 bases separated the two germline ends.

J is TRBJ2-4 and V is TRBV7-2; possibly TRBD1 for D (5 bases). V lost 1 base and J 2 bases, leaving 15 bases between the germline ends. CDR3 length: 17 residues. CDR1 SGHTA and CDR2 FQGNSA come from the germline V gene. CDR3 region: CASSLDRRVEPKNIQYF. The CDR3 nucleotides are TGTGCCAGCAGCTTAGATCGCAGGGTGGAACCCAAAAACATTCAGTACTTC.

The chain uses TRBV5-1 and TRBJ2-3, with D perhaps matching TRBD2 (6 bases). V gave up 3 bases and J gave up 0 bases, with 17 bases separating them. The germline CDR1 and CDR2 sequences are SGHRS and YFSETQ. The CDR3 runs 17 residues. Here the CDR3 DNA reads TGCGCCAGCAGCTCGGGACTCATCCTCTATAGCACAGATACGCAGTATTTT. Protein sequence: CASSSGLILYSTDTQYF. The full variable domain, with the rest looked up from reference TRBV5-1 and TRBJ2-3, is KAGVTQTPRYLIKTRGQQVTLSCSPISGHRSVSWYQQTPGQGLQFLFEYFSETQRNKGNFPGRFSGRQFSNSRSEMNVSTLELGDSALYLCASSSGLILYSTDTQYFGPGTRLTVL.

This clonotype was seen a handful of times. This chain uses TRBV24-1 with TRBJ2-4; no firm D call. Trimming removed 4 bases at V and 6 bases at J, with 12 bases between. Germline V gene data show CDR1 as KGHDR and CDR2 as SFDVKD. CDR3 length equals 14 residues. CDR3 nucleotides: TGTGCCACCAGTGACCCCCGAAGCCTAAACATTCAGTACTTC. Residues: CATSDPRSLNIQYF.

There are a few counts of this clonotype. This chain joins TRBV11-2 and TRBJ2-7; 8 bases agree with TRBD2. The germline CDR1 and CDR2 sequences are SGHAT and FQNNGV. J gave up 3 bases and V 5 bases, and 6 bases lay outside the gene matches. This CDR3 has 14 residues. The CDR3 spells CASSTSGSIYEQYF. The CDR3 region has the DNA TGTGCCAGCAGCACTAGCGGATCCATCTACGAGCAGTACTTC.

This rearrangement joins TRBV7-2 to TRBJ1-4; 11 nucleotides agree with TRBD1. Germline CDR1 is SGHTA and CDR2 is FQGNSA. With V trimmed by 1 base and J by 2 bases, 3 bases remained unmatched. The CDR3 contains 17 residues. This CDR3 reads CASSLVGQGGTNEKLFF. CDR3 DNA: TGTGCCAGCAGCTTAGTGGGACAGGGGGGCACTAATGAAAAACTGTTTTTT.

The chain uses TRBV11-2 and TRBJ2-4; maybe TRBD1 (5 bases). The CDR3 is 15 residues long. Per germline, CDR1 SGHAT and CDR2 FQNNGV. V lost 1 base, J lost 9 bases, and 16 bases lay in between. CDR3 in DNA: TGTGCCAGCAGCTTAGTATCGGAGACAGTTGGCATTCAGTACTTC. Protein: CASSLVSETVGIQYF.

This chain uses TRBV10-3 with TRBJ2-6; no clear D. CDR1 and CDR2 from the germline V gene are ENHRY and SYGVKD. Trimming pared 3 bases from V and 1 base from J, leaving 16 bases between. This CDR3 has 18 residues. Written as DNA, the CDR3 is TGTGCCATCAGTGAATCTCACCGGCTCTTGTCTGGGGCCAACGTCCTGACTTTC. Its protein product is CAISESHRLLSGANVLTF.

V and J are TRBV28 and TRBJ1-2; a weak D match, TRBD1 (6 bases). The CDR3 is made up of 13 amino acids. Germline CDR1 MDHEN, CDR2 SYDVKM. Trimming stripped 4 bases from V and 4 bases from J, with 10 bases between. This CDR3 reads CASSSGHRYGYTF. The CDR3 DNA is TGTGCCAGCAGTTCGGGACACCGCTATGGCTACACCTTC.

This clonotype appeared a few times. Relative to the germline gene, one junction end is altered; a read error may explain this. The chain has TRBV19 and TRBJ1-2, with 8 bases fitting TRBD1. This CDR3 is built from 14 residues. The germline V gene encodes CDR1 LNHDA and CDR2 SQIVND (reference sequence). The CDR3 spells CASSMWTGRYGHTF. The DNA of the CDR3 is TGTGCCAGTAGTATGTGGACAGGGCGATATGGCCACACCTTC.

The chain uses TRBV28 and TRBJ2-7; 7 positions match TRBD2. In germline, CDR1 is MDHEN, CDR2 SYDVKM. V shed 6 bases and J 0 bases; nucleotides not matched to a gene: 8. CDR3 size: 15 residues. The CDR3 reads CASRARASGSYEQYF. CDR3 sequence (DNA): TGTGCCAGCAGGGCCCGGGCTAGCGGCTCCTACGAGCAGTACTTC.

This clonotype was recorded a few times. The rearrangement joins TRBV3-1 to TRBJ2-7; tentatively, D is TRBD1 (5 bases). The CDR3 is made up of 15 amino acids. Trimming removed 5 bases from V and 0 bases from J, with 14 bases in between. Germline CDR1 and CDR2: LGHDT and YNNKEL (reference sequence). The CDR3 region is CASSSVFRASYEQYF. Here the CDR3 DNA reads TGTGCCAGCAGCTCCGTTTTCAGGGCCTCCTACGAGCAGTACTTC.

The chain employs TRBV6-5 and TRBJ1-1; D perhaps matches TRBD1 (6 bases). The V end was cut by 8 bases, the J end by 1 base, with 14 bases between. There are 14 residues in the CDR3. The V gene's germline CDR1 is MNHEY and CDR2 SVGAGI. CDR3 DNA: TGTGCCAGCGCACTATGGGGGGCGAACACTGAAGCTTTCTTT. Translation: CASALWGANTEAFF.

The chain joins TRBV29-1 to TRBJ2-7; 9 bases agree with TRBD1. CDR1 is SQVTM, CDR2 ANQGSEA, per germline. The V and J ends lost 6 bases and 3 bases, in that order; junction bases with no gene match: 9. The CDR3 has 14 residues. The CDR3 DNA reads TGCAGCGTAAAACCCCGGGACAGGGTCTACGAGCAGTACTTC. It codes for CSVKPRDRVYEQYF.

This chain uses TRBV12-3 or TRBV12-4 with TRBJ2-3; TRBD1 matches at 8 bases. The length of the CDR3 is 16 residues. With 3 bases clipped from V and 3 bases from J, the junction kept 8 bases outside the gene matches. CDR3 nucleotides: TGTGCCAGCAGTTTCGGGGACAGGAGACAAACAGATACGCAGTATTTT. Encoded protein: CASSFGDRRQTDTQYF.

This clonotype was observed a handful of times. The V call is TRBV5-6, the J call TRBJ2-7, with D perhaps TRBD2 (6 bases). The V end lost 0 bases, the J end lost 3 bases, and 13 bases lay between the germline ends. From germline, CDR1 is SGHDT and CDR2 YYEEEE. The CDR3 runs 15 residues. DNA of the CDR3: TGTGCCAGCAGCTTGGTGGCGGGGAATGACTACGAGCAGTACTTC. As protein: CASSLVAGNDYEQYF. The full variable domain, its missing parts supplied by reference TRBV5-6 and TRBJ2-7, is DAGVTQSPTHLIKTRGQQVTLRCSPKSGHDTVSWYQQALGQGPQFIFQYYEEEERQRGNFPDRFSGHQFPNYSSELNVNALLLGDSALYLCASSLVAGNDYEQYFGPGTRLTVT.

The rearrangement links TRBV20-1 to TRBJ2-4, with D uncertain. CDR1 DFQATT and CDR2 SNEGSKA come from the germline V gene (reference sequence). V lost 8 bases to trimming and J lost 6 bases, with 11 bases between them. CDR3 length equals 11 residues. Here the CDR3 reads CSPRTGNIQYF. In nucleotides, the CDR3 is TGCAGTCCACGGACGGGAAACATTCAGTACTTC.

There are many counts of this clonotype. V and J are TRBV12-3 or TRBV12-4 and TRBJ1-1; D remains ambiguous. This CDR3 contains 13 residues. The V and J ends lost 3 bases and 1 base respectively, with 6 bases between them. CDR3 protein: CASSFSENTEAFF. The CDR3 coding sequence is TGTGCCAGCAGTTTCTCGGAGAACACTGAAGCTTTCTTT.

This clonotype was counted at least ten times. The chain joins TRBV28 to TRBJ2-5; tentatively, D is TRBD1 (6 bases). Germline CDR1 MDHEN, CDR2 SYDVKM. V lost 6 bases, J lost 1 base, and 12 bases lay in between. The CDR3 totals 14 residues. The CDR3 DNA follows: TGTGCCAGCAGCGAGGGACAAATCCAAGAGACCCAGTACTTC. Amino acids: CASSEGQIQETQYF.